A single sample gave rise to the 6 T cell receptor beta chains below, sequenced in a study of blood T cell repertoires in COVID-19 (TCRdb year 2020). The library was generated by the immunoSEQ multiplex PCR assay. In TCRdb, the immuneACCESS table is reduced to in-frame sequences with V and J assigned. These tables do not hold every clone; where another copy was compared, an unresolved V gene accounts for under half, and the others remain unexplained. This sample comprises roughly 200,000 clones, 83% of them detected only once. Together, the top ten hold roughly 8.7% of the sample. The specimen sequenced was peripheral blood. These receptors all stem from a man between 40 and 49 years old with active or convalescent COVID-19.

CDR3: CASSTGQEKLFF. Here the CDR3 DNA reads TGTGCCAGCAGCACGGGACAGGAAAAACTGTTTTTT. The chain combines TRBV9 with TRBJ1-4, with 7 bases matching TRBD1. Trimming took 4 bases from V and 8 from J; bases not matched to a gene: 2. Looked up from germline, CDR1 is SGDLS and CDR2 is YYNGEE. This CDR3 region has 12 residues. Full variable domain (missing parts from reference TRBV9 and TRBJ1-4): DSGVTQTPKHLITATGQRVTLRCSPRSGDLSVYWYQQSLDQGLQFLIQYYNGEERAKGNILERFSAQQFPDLHSELNLSSLELGDSALYFCASSTGQEKLFFGSGTQLSVL.

The chain recombines TRBV19 with TRBJ1-5, with a weak D call TRBD1 (6 bases). The CDR3 spans 13 residues. The V gene lost 6 bases and the J gene lost 1 base, with 7 bases spanning the gap. Germline-derived CDR1 and CDR2 are LNHDA and SQIVND (reference sequence). Here the CDR3 DNA reads TGTGCCAGTAGACAGGGAAGCAATCAGCCCCAGCATTTT. This encodes CASRQGSNQPQHF. The full variable domain, completed using reference TRBV19 and TRBJ1-5, is DGGITQSPKYLFRKEGQNVTLSCEQNLNHDAMYWYRQDPGQGLRLIYYSQIVNDFQKGDIAEGYSVSREKKESFPLTVTSAQKNPTAFYLCASRQGSNQPQHFGDGTRLSIL.

This chain connects TRBV6-5 to TRBJ1-1, with D unclear. This CDR3 has 15 amino acids. Germline-derived CDR1 and CDR2 are MNHEY and SVGAGI. The ends were cut back, 4 bases at V and 1 base at J, with 13 bases in the middle. Written as DNA, the CDR3 is TGTGCCAGCAGTTGGGGAGGGTCTAGGAACACTGAAGCTTTCTTT. This codes for CASSWGGSRNTEAFF.

Turning to this clone: Other DNA sequences in the sample encode the same CDR3. The chain carries TRBV12-3 or TRBV12-4 and TRBJ1-1; D gene unclear. V lost 3 bases and J 2 bases, leaving 7 bases between the germline ends. There are 13 residues in the CDR3. The CDR3 protein is CASSFSRNTEAFF. The CDR3 nucleotides read TGTGCCAGCAGTTTCTCGAGAAACACTGAAGCTTTCTTT.

The table lists this clone with a count of one. The CDR3 sequence: CASSLEPTSGASYEQYF. The CDR3 nucleotides are TGTGCCAGCAGCTTGGAACCGACTAGCGGGGCTTCCTACGAGCAGTACTTC. The chain recombines TRBV7-9 with TRBJ2-7, with TRBD2 matching over 11 bases. This CDR3 has 17 residues. The V gene's germline CDR1 is SEHNR and CDR2 FQNEAQ (reference sequence). The junction had 8 bases not matched to a gene; V was cut back by 3 bases and J by 1 base.

The chain combines TRBV12-3 or TRBV12-4 with TRBJ1-2; no definite D call. CDR3 size: 12 residues. V lost 6 bases and J 10 bases, leaving 15 bases between the germline ends. CDR3 in DNA: TGTGCCAGCAGCCCAGGTGGATCGACCTACACCTTC. This gives the protein CASSPGGSTYTF.